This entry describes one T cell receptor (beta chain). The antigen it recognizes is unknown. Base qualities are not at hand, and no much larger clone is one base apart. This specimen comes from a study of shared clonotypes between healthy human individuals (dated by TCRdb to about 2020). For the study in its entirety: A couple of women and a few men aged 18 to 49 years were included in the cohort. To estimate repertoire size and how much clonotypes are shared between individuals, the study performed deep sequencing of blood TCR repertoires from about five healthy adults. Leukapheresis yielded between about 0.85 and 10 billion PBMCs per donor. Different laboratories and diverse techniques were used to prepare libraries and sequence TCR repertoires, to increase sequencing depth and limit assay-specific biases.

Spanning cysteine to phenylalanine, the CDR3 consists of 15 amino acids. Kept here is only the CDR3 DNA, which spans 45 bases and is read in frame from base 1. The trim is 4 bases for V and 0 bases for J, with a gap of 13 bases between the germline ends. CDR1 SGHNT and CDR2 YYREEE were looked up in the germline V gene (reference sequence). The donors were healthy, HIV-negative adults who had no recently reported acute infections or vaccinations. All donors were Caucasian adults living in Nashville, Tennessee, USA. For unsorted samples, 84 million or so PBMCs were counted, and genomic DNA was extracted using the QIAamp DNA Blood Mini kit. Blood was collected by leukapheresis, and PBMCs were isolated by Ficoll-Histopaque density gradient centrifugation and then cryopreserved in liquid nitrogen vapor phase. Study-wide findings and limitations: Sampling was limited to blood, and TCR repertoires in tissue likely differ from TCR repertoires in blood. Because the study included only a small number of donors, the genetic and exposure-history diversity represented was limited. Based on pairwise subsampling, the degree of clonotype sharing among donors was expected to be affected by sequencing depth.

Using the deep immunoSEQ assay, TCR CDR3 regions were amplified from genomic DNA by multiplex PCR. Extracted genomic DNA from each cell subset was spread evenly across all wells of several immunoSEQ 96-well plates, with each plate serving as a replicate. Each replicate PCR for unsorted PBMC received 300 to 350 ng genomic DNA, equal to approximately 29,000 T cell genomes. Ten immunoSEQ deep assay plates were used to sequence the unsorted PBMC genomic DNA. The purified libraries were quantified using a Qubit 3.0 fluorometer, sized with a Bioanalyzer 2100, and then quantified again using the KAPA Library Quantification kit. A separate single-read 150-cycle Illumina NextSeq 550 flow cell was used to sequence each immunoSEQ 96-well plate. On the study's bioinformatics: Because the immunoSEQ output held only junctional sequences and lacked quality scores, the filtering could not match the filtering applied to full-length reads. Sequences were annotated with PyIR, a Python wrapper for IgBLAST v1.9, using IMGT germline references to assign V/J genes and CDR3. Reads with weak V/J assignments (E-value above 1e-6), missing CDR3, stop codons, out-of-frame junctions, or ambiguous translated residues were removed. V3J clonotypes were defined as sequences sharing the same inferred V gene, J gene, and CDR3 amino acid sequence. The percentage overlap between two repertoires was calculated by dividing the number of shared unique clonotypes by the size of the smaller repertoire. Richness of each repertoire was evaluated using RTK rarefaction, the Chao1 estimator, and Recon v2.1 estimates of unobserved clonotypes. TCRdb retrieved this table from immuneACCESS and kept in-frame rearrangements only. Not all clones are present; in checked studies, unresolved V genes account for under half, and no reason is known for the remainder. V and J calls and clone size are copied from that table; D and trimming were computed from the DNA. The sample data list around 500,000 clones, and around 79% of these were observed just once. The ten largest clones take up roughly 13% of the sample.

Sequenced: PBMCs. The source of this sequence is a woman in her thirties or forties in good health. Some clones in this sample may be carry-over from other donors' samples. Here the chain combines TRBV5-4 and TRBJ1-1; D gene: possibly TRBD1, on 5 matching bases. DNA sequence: TGTGCCAGCAGCCCTGGAGGGACGGTGAACACTGAAGCTTTCTTT. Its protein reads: CASSPGGTVNTEAFF.